This T cell receptor (beta chain) came from a study of human CD8 memory T cell subsets. The CDR3 is made up of 17 amino acids. In germline, CDR1 is SEHNR, CDR2 FQNEAQ (reference sequence). About this clonotype itself: Its target is unknown.

It was UMI-labeled 5' RACE by which the TCR beta libraries were made. TCRdb reprocessed the 5' RACE reads and keeps a single row for each CDR3 protein, giving no DNA. This table lists some 10,000 distinct CDR3 sequences. Cells classed as stem-like memory CD8+ T cells (TSTEM) were CCR7+ PD-1- TIGIT-. Enrichment of total CD8+ T cells was achieved using negative magnetic separation. Whole-study findings and limits: The authors found that stem-like memory and precursor exhausted T cell repertoires overlapped minimally.

The V gene is TRBV7-9, the J gene TRBJ2-2; TCRdb names TRBD2, which stays unverified in the absence of DNA. Source material: CD8+ stem-like memory T cells (TSCM and TCM) sorted from PBMCs. Noted subset: stem-like memory CD8 T cells (TSTEM), CCR7+ PD-1- TIGIT-. The TCR was taken from a human donor in good health. CDR3: CASSLTSGGANTGELFF.